This T cell receptor beta chain was observed in a study of cytomegalovirus exposure and HLA in healthy donors. About the study: The same platform used for the roughly 600 first-cohort repertoires was also used for the 120 or so validation repertoires, as a later analysis reported.

The CDR3 totals 15 residues. CDR1 and CDR2 from the germline V gene are MRHNA and SNTAGT. V shed 4 bases, J shed 2 bases, and the junction held 4 bases outside the gene matches. Here immunoSEQ multiplex PCR was the method, and the copy in TCRdb shows in-frame clones only, minus some. The sample shows approximately 100,000 clones, less than 90% of them seen only once. Findings and caveats of the study: Cytomegalovirus association was assigned to under 200 TCR beta chains. Rarity characterized most TCR sequences, yet some public TCRs appeared in many donors.

Points on this clone: Its antigen is unknown.

The V and J genes are TRBV6-4 and TRBJ2-2; 7 nucleotides line up with TRBD1. The sequencing sample was made of PBMCs. The clonotype originates from a woman aged 18-30 years in good health and CMV-seropositive. CDR3 DNA: TGTGCCAGCAGTGCGACAGGGCCCAACACCGGGGAGCTGTTTTTT. Its protein product is CASSATGPNTGELFF.